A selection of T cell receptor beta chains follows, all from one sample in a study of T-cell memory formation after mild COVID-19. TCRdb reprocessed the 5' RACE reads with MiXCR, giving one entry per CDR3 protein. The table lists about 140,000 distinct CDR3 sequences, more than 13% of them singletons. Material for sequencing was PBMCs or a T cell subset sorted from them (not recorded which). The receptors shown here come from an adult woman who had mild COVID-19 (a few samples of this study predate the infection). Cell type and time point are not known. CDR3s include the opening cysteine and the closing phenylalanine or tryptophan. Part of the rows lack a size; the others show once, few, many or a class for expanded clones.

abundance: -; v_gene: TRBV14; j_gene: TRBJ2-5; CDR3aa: CASSQDASGRETQYF
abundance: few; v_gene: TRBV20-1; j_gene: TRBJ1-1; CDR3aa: CSARSGGGMNTEAFF
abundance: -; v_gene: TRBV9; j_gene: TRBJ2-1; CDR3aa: CASSDPRLVLNEQFF
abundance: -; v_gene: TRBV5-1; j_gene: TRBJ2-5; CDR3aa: CASSLDRGFSETQYF
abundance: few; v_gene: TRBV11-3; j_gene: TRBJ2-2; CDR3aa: CASSLAGRAQYTGELFF
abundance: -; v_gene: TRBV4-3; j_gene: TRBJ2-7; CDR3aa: CASSQAKSLGLANYEQYF
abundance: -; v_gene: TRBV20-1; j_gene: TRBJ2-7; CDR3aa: CSANTPRGLEVYEQYF
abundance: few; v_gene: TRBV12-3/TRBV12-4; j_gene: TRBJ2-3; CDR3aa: CASSPQLAGVADTQYF
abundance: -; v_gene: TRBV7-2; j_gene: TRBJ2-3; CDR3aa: CASSPALVYADTQYF
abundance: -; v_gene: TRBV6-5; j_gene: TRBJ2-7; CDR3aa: CASSYSKGIGDEQYF
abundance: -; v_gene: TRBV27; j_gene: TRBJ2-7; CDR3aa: CASKTGQGVYEQYF
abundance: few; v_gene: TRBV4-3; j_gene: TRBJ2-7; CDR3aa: CASSQGSSAAYEQYF
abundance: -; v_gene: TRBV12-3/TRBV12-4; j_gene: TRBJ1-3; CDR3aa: CASRRRPQGASGNTIYF
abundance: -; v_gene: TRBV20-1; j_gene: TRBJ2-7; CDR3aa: CSARDSRNEQYF
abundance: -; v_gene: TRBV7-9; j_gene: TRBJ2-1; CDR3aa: CASSSTGTEQFF
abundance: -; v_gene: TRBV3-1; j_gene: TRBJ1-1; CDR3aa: CASSQQTGMNTEAFF
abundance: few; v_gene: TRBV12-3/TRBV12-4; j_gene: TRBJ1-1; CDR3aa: CASSTGTGITEAFF
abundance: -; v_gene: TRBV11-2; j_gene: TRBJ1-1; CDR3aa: CASSGLRNTEAFF
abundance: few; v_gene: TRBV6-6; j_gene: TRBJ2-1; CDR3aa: CASSRLAGPNNEQFF
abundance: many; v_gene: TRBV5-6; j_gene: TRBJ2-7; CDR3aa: CASSRGPSYEQYF
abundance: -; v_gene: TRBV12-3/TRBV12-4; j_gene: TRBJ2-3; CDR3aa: CASITLLGAMSTDTQYF
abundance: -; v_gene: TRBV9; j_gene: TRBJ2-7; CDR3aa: CASSPGLAGAGGGEQYF
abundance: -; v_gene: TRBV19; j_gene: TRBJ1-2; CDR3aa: CASTQYGAYGYTF
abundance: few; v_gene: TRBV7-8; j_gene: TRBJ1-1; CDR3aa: CASSSREGMNTEAFF
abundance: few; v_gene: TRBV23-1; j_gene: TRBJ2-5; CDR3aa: CASSQSMTEQETQYF
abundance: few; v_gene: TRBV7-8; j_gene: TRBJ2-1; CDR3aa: CASSLNTGAPYYNEQFF
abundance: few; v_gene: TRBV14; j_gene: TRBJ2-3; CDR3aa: CASSRGQDLSPSTDTQYF
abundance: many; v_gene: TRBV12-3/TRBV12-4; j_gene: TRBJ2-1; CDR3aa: CASSTRTSGRYEQFF
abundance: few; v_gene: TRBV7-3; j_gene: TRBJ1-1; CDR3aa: CASSLGGWTNTEAFF
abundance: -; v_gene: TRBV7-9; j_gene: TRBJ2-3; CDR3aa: CAIGNPSGDTDTQYF
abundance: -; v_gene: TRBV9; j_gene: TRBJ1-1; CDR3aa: CASSVEGREDTEAFF
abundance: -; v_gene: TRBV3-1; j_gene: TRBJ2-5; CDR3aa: CASSQDASGHAKTQYF
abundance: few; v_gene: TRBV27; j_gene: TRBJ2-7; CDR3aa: CASSATGGSYEQYF
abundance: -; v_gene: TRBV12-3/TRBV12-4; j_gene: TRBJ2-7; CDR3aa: CASSLTGTGDYEQYF
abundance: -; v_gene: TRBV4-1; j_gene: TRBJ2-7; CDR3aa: CASSSLTSAYEQYF
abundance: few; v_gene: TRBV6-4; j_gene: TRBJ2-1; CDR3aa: CASSVTGQERFF
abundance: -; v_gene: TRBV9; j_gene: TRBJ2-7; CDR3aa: CASSVDNSYEQYF
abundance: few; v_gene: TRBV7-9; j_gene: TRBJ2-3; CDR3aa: CASKVSGQTTDTQYF
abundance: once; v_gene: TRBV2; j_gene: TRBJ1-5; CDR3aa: CASTVLRNQPQHF
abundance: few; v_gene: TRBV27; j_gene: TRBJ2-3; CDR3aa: CASSSLKGGRFDTQYF
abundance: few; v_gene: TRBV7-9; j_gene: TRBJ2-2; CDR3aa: CASEGLANTGELFF
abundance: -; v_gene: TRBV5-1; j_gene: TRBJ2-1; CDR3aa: CASSWSGDYNEQFF
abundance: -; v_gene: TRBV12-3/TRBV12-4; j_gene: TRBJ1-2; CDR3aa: CATRQFDSYGYTF
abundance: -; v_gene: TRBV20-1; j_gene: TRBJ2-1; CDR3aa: CSAWDPGPSSYNEQFF
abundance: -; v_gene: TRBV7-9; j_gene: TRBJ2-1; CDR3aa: CASTTSGTSVGGPSYNEQFF
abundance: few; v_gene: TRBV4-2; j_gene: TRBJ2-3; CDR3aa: CASGGLAGPGDTQYF
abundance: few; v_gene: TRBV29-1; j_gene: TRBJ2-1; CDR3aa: CSVEDLEGERHNEQFF
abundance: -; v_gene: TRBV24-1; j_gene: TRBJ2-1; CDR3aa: CATSVPAGDEQFF
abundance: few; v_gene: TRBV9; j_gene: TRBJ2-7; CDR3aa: CASSVGGGVYEQYF
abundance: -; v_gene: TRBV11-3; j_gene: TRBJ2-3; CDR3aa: CASSARQGSTDTQYF
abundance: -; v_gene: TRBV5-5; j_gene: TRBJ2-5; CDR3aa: CASSSGVLAQETQYF
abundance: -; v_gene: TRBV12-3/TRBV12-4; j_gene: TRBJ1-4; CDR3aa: CASSTGTGDEKLFF
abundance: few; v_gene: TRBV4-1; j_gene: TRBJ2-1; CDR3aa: CASSFAGVINEQFF
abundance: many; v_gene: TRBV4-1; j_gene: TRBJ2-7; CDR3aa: CASSQDSGAGEEQYF
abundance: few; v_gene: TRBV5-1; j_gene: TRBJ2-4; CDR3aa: CASIRVDIQYF
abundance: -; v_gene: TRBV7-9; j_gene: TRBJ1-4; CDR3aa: CASSSGGPDNEKLFF